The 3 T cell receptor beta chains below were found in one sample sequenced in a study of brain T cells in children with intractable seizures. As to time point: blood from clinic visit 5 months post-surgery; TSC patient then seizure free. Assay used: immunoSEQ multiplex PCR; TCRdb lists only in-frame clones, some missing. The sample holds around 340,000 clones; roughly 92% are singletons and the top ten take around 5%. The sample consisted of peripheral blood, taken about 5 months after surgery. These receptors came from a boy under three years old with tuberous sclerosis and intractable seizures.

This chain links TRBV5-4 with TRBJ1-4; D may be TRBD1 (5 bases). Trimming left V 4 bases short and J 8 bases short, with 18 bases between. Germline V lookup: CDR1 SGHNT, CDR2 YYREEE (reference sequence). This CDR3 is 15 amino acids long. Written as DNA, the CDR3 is TGTGCCAGCAGCGGATTGGACACGGAAGGGGAAAAACTGTTTTTT. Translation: CASSGLDTEGEKLFF.

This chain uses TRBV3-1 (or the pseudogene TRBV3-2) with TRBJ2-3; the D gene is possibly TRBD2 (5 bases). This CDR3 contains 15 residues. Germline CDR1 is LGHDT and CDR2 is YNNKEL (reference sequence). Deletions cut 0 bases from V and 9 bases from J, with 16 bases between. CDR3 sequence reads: CASSQDTTPRRTQYF. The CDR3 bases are TGTGCCAGCAGCCAAGATACCACCCCTCGGAGGACGCAGTATTTT.

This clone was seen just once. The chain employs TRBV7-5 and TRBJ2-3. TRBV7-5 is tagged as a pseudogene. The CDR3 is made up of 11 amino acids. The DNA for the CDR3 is TGTGCCAGAAGCTCGCCCCATACGCAGTATTTT. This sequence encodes CARSSPHTQYF.